Below, 3 T cell receptor beta chains from the same sample are listed, as sequenced in a study of blood T cell repertoires in COVID-19. Sequencing was performed with immunoSEQ multiplex PCR; in TCRdb, only in-frame clones are kept and a portion is missing. This sample yields some 63,000 clones, of which approximately 85% are seen a single time; around 16% belongs to the top ten. Input material: peripheral blood. The receptors come from a human donor in a cohort sampled during active COVID-19.

The DNA for the CDR3 is TGTGCCAGCAGCTTAGGACTAGCGGGGGGCTACCAAGAGACCCAGTACTTC. Its translation: CASSLGLAGGYQETQYF. This chain connects TRBV11-2 to TRBJ2-5, with 13 bases identical to TRBD2. J gave up 0 bases and V 1 base, and 2 bases lay outside the gene matches. CDR3 length: 17 residues. Germline assignment: CDR1 SGHAT and CDR2 FQNNGV. The whole variable domain, filled in from reference TRBV11-2 and TRBJ2-5, reads EAGVAQSPRYKIIEKRQSVAFWCNPISGHATLYWYQQILGQGPKLLIQFQNNGVVDDSQLPKDRFSAERLKGVDSTLKIQPAKLEDSAVYLCASSLGLAGGYQETQYFGPGTRLLVL.

This clone occurred once. The chain recombines TRBV18 with TRBJ2-2, with D possibly matching TRBD1 (6 bases). Germline V CDR1 and CDR2: KGHSH, LQKENI. The V gene lost 3 bases and the J gene lost 2 bases, with 13 bases spanning the gap. The CDR3 extends over 16 amino acids. CDR3 region: CASSPLQDRNTGELFF. The CDR3, as DNA: TGTGCCAGCTCACCGCTTCAGGACAGAAACACCGGGGAGCTGTTTTTT.

V is TRBV19 and J is TRBJ1-1; no firm D call. Germline V CDR1 and CDR2: LNHDA, SQIVND (reference sequence). V was shortened by 3 bases and J by 1 base, with 9 bases between the two germline ends. This CDR3 has 14 residues. The DNA of the CDR3 is TGTGCCAGTAGTATGGCAGCGAAGAACACTGAAGCTTTCTTT. Translated, it gives CASSMAAKNTEAFF.